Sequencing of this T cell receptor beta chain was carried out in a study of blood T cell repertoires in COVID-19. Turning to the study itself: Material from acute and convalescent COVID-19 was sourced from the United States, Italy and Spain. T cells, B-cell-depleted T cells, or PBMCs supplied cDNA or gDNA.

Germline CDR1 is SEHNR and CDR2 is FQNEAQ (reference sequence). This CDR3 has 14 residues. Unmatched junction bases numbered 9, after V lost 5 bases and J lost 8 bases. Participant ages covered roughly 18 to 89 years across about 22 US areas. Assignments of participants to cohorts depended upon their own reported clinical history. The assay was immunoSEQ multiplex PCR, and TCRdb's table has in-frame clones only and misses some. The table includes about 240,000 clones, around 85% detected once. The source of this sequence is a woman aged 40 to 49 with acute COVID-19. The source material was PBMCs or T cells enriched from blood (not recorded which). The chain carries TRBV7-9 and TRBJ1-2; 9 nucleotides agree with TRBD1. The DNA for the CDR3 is TGTGCCAGCAGCCGTACAGGGGGCCGGAGGGGCTACACCTTC. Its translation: CASSRTGGRRGYTF.